The source of this TCR beta chain is a study of T cells in Graves' hyperthyroidism and ophthalmopathy. From RNA transcripts, TCR beta CDR3 regions were amplified. The HTBI primer set was used in a first-round RT-PCR of the TCR CDR3. TCRdb analysed the multiplex PCR reads with MiXCR anew, one entry per CDR3 protein. This table has a few hundred thousand distinct CDR3 sequences, roughly 13% appearing once. The sequence came from a woman aged 40 to 50 with Graves' ophthalmopathy. The source material was blood.

CDR3 residues: CASSLAYRDRVWNTGELFF. The CDR3 DNA reads TGTGCCAGCAGCTTGGCCTATCGGGACAGAGTATGGAACACCGGGGAGCTGTTTTTT. This chain uses TRBV5-8 with TRBJ2-2; TRBD1 matches 7 bases. This CDR3 has 19 amino acids. Germline values: CDR1 SGHTS, CDR2 YDEGEE. J lost 1 base, V lost 0 bases, and 12 bases had no gene match. Full variable domain (missing parts from reference TRBV5-8 and TRBJ2-2): EAGVTQSPTHLIKTRGQQATLRCSPISGHTSVYWYQQALGLGLQFLLWYDEGEERNRGNFPPRFSGRQFPNYSSELNVNALELEDSALYLCASSLAYRDRVWNTGELFFGEGSRLTVL.